This T cell receptor (beta chain) derives from a study of T cell changes during pregnancy in multiple sclerosis. Profiling relied on immunoSEQ multiplex PCR, and the TCRdb table lists in-frame clones only, not all of them. The sample consists of some 10,000 clones, more than 80% of them appearing once. This clone has just a few counts. This clonotype originated in a female donor in good health, enrolled as a control in a pregnancy study. The starting material was CD8+ T cells from peripheral blood mononuclear cells, obtained in the third trimester of pregnancy.

The CDR3 DNA reads TGCAGCGTGACGGGGGGGCGGATGAACACTGAAGCTTTCTTT. It translates to CSVTGGRMNTEAFF. J is TRBJ1-1 and V is TRBV29-1, with a possible D match to TRBD1 (6 bases). This CDR3 spans 14 amino acids. Germline values: CDR1 SQVTM, CDR2 ANQGSEA. V dropped 6 bases and J dropped 0 bases, with 14 bases sitting between them.